The clone carrying this T cell receptor (beta chain) showed up just a few times. The antigen remains undetermined. This sample was taken from a study of cytomegalovirus exposure and HLA in healthy donors. Whole-study results and caveats: Roughly even sequencing depth across donors was the assumption behind the presence/absence analyses. A later analysis found common viral pathogens apparently linked to several of the most significant clusters. TCR beta chains numbering more than 150 were designated cytomegalovirus-associated. As immune exposure information, only CMV serostatus was available.

Primers: 60 Vbeta forward and 13 Jbeta reverse. Some clones are missing from TCRdb's copy, which holds only in-frame ones; the method was immunoSEQ multiplex PCR. The table shows approximately 220,000 clones, with roughly 80% occurring only once. Trimming removed 5 bases at V and 6 bases at J, with 17 bases between. The CDR3 is 14 residues long. Germline V gene lookup returns CDR1 MNHNS and CDR2 SASEGT. The source of this sequence is a girl aged 2-10 years in good health and CMV-seronegative. The V call is TRBV6-1, the J call TRBJ2-7, with D unclear. Sequenced sample: PBMCs. The DNA for the CDR3 is TGTGCCAGCAGTCAAGACATCCGACCGGGCGAGCAGTACTTC. It codes for CASSQDIRPGEQYF.